The subject of this entry is one T cell receptor (beta chain). Its antigen remains unidentified. The record originates from a study of shared clonotypes between healthy human individuals. CD45RO-negative cells were positively selected for CCR7, leaving out terminally differentiated effector memory CD45RA+ cells. Measured with immunoSEQ multiplex PCR; TCRdb has only the in-frame clones, and not every one. The repertoire includes more than 600,000 clones, 90% to 95% of them detected once, and roughly 24% sits in the top ten. Trimming cost V 5 bases and J 7 bases; bases outside gene matches: 8. This CDR3 has 13 residues. Germline lookup yields CDR1 MNHEY and CDR2 SMNVEV (reference sequence). Findings and limits, study-wide: Clonotype sharing among donors was expected to depend on sequencing depth. Larger estimated richness was generally seen in naive subsets than in memory subsets. Shared clonotypes across all four donors exceeded non-shared ones in generation probability.

The source is a man aged 25 to 45 in good health. The chain joins TRBV27 to TRBJ2-7; TRBD1 matches at 7 bases. The source material was naive CD8+ T cells sorted from blood. The CDR3: CASSPDRVSEQYF. In nucleotides, the CDR3 is TGTGCCAGCAGTCCCGACAGGGTGAGTGAGCAGTACTTC.